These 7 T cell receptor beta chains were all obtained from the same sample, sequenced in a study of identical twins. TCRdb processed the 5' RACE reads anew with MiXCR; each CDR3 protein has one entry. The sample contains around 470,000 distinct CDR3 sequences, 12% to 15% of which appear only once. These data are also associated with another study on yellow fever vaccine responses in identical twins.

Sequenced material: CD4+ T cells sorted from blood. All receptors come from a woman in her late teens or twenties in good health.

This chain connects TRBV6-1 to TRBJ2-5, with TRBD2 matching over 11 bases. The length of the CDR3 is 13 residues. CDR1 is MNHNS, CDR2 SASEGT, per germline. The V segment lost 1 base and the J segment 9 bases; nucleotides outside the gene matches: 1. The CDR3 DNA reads TGTGCCAGCAGTGAAGTAGCGGGGGGGGCCCAGTACTTC. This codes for CASSEVAGGAQYF.

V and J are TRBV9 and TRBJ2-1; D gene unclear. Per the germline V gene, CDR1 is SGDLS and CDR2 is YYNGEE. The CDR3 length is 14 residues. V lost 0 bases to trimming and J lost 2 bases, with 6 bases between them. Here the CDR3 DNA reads TGTGCCAGCAGCGTAGGCCTGACCTACAATGAGCAGTTCTTC. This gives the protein CASSVGLTYNEQFF. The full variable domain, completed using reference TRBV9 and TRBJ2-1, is DSGVTQTPKHLITATGQRVTLRCSPRSGDLSVYWYQQSLDQGLQFLIQYYNGEERAKGNILERFSAQQFPDLHSELNLSSLELGDSALYFCASSVGLTYNEQFFGPGTRLTVL.

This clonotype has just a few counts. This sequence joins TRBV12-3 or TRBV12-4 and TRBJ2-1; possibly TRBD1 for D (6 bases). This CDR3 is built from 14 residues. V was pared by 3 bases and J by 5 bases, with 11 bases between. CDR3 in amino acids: CASSFQGRNNEQFF. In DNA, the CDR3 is TGTGCCAGCAGTTTTCAGGGGCGCAACAATGAGCAGTTCTTC.

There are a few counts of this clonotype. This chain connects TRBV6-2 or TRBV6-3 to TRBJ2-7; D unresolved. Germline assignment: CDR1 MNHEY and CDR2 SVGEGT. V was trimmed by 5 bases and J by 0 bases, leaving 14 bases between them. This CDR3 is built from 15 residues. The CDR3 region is CASSLRPTTSYEQYF. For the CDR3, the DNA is TGTGCCAGCAGTCTCAGGCCCACTACCTCCTACGAGCAGTACTTC.

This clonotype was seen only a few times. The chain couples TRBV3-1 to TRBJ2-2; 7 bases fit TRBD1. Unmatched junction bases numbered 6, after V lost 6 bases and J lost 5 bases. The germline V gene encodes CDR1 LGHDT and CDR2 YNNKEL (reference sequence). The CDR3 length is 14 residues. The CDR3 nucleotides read TGTGCCAGCAGGGTACCAGGGGGAACCGGGGAGCTGTTTTTT. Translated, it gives CASRVPGGTGELFF.

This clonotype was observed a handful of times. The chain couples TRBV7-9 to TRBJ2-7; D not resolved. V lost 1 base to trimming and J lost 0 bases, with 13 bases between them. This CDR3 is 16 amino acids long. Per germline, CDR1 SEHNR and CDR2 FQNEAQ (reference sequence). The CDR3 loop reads CASSLEVTRTSYEQYF. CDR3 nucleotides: TGTGCCAGCAGCTTAGAAGTGACTCGAACCTCCTACGAGCAGTACTTC. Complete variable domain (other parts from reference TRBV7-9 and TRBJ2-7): DTGVSQNPRHKITKRGQNVTFRCDPISEHNRLYWYRQTLGQGPEFLTYFQNEAQLEKSRLLSDRFSAERPKGSFSTLEIQRTEQGDSAMYLCASSLEVTRTSYEQYFGPGTRLTVT.

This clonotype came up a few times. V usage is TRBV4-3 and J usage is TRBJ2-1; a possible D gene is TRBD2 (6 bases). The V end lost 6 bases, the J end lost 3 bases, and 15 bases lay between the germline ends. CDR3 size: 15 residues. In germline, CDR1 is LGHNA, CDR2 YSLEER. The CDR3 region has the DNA TGCGCCAGCAGTCGAGGCGCAGCGGGCTACAATGAGCAGTTCTTC. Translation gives CASSRGAAGYNEQFF.